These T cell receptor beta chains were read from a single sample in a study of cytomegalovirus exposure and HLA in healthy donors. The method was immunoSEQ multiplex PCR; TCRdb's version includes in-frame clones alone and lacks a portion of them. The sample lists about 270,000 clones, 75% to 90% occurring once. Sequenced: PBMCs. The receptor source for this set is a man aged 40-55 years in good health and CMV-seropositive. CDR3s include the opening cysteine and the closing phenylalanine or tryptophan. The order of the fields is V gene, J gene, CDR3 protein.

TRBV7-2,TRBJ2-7,CASSSHSGRSSYEQYF
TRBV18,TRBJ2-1,CASSLRTTETYLF
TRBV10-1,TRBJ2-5,CASSPDRAETQYF
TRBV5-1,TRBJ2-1,CASSLTGGKNEQFF
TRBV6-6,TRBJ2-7,CAISPGAREQYF
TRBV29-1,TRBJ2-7,CSAAGQGAREQYF
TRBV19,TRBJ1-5,CASSSPRTGVDSNQPQHF
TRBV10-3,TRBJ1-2,CAISEAGGDGYTF
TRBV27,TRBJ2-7,CASRNRGYEQYF
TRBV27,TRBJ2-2,CASSSTSGRHTGELFF
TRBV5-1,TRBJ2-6,CASSSYRGLGGANVLTF
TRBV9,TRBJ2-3,CASSVAGAGAGPDTQYF
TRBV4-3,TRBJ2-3,CASKTSGSSAQYF
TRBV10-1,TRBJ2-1,CASSGPAVVKQFF
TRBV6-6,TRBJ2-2,CATADSPGELFF
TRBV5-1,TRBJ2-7,CASSIGTSGLSYEQYF
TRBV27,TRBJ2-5,CASSPPPPASGRAWETQYF
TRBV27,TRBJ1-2,CASGGNRDRGLYGYTF
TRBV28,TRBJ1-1,CASSSGQLNTEAFF
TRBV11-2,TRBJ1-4,CASSLTWTGPGEKLFF
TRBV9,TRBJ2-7,CASSVGDTGEQYF
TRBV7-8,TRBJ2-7,CASSPGEGYRAYEQYF
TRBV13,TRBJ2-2,CASRGDGTTIGELFF
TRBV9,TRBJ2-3,CASSVAVGSADTQYF
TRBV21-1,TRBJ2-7,CASSEMGTVLIYEQYF
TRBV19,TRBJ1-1,CASGTRQGARDTEAFF
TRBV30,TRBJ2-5,CAWSVQAHWIAGQETQYF
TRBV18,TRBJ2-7,CASSPRVGSSAYEQYF
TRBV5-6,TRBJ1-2,CASSLAGGSYGYTF
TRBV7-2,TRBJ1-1,CASSLATGNTEAFF
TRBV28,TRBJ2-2,CASSLPREGGSGELFF
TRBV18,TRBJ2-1,CASSLDLGNEQFF
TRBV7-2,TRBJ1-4,CASSLSFNEKLFF
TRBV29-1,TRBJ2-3,CSVAGGDTQYF
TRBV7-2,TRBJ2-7,CASSLRQGATYEQYF
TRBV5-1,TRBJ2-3,CASSLAGREGDTQYF
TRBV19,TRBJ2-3,CASSIARSGTQYF
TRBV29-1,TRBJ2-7,CSVEATVQGVSTYEQYF
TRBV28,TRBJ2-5,CASSLARTQETQYF
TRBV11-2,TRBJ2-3,CASSSPLEGTQYF
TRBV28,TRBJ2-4,CASSFQLGLAGEVPKNIQYF
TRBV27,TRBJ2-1,CASSLDRVGQTSGGEQFF
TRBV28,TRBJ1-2,CASSFGAGWGGYTF
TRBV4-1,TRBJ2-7,CASSQGGGTSGSYEQYF
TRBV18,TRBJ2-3,CASSPKSSTDTQYF